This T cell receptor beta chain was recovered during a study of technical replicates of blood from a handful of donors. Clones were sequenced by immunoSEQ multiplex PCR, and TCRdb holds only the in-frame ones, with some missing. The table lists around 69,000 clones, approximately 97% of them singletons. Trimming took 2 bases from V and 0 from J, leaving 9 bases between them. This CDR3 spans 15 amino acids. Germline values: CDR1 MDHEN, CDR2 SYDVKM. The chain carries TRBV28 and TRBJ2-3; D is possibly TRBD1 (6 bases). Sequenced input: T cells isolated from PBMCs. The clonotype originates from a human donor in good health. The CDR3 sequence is CASSLGQPSTDTQYF. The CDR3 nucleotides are TGTGCCAGCAGTTTAGGACAGCCTAGCACAGATACGCAGTATTTT.